The rows below give T cell receptor beta chains drawn from one sample of a study of blood T cell repertoires in COVID-19. Sequenced by immunoSEQ multiplex PCR; TCRdb stores in-frame clones only, minus some. The sample records about 55,000 clones, around 85% being singletons. Input material: peripheral blood. The receptors were gathered from a human donor in a cohort sampled during active COVID-19. Each CDR3 is given with its conserved first and last residue. Fields, in order: CDR3 length, V gene, J gene, clone size, D gene, CDR3 protein, CDR3 DNA. The D gene is left open where the match is weak. Not every row has a clone size; where given, it reads once, few, many or a size class.

CDR3 length: 15
V gene: TRBV2
J gene: TRBJ1-6
clone size: .
D gene: TRBD1
CDR3 protein: CASSENRGGNSPLHF
CDR3 DNA: TGTGCCAGCAGTGAAAACAGGGGAGGTAATTCACCCCTCCACTTT

CDR3 length: 16
V gene: TRBV24-1
J gene: TRBJ2-1
clone size: .
D gene: TRBD2
CDR3 protein: CATSDSSGRAINEQFF
CDR3 DNA: TGTGCCACCAGTGATTCTAGCGGGAGGGCCATTAATGAGCAGTTCTTC

CDR3 length: 13
V gene: TRBV30
J gene: TRBJ1-1
clone size: .
D gene: TRBD1
CDR3 protein: CAWDGQGGTEAFF
CDR3 DNA: TGTGCCTGGGACGGACAGGGAGGCACTGAAGCTTTCTTT

CDR3 length: 13
V gene: TRBV10-3
J gene: TRBJ1-5
clone size: medium-sized
D gene: .
CDR3 protein: CAISAGVSQPQHF
CDR3 DNA: TGTGCCATCAGTGCAGGGGTGAGCCAGCCCCAGCATTTT

CDR3 length: 15
V gene: TRBV3-1/TRBV3-2
J gene: TRBJ2-2
clone size: once
D gene: .
CDR3 protein: CASSQRGPNTGELFF
CDR3 DNA: TGTGCCAGCAGCCAAAGGGGCCCCAACACCGGGGAGCTGTTTTTT

CDR3 length: 16
V gene: TRBV18
J gene: TRBJ1-1
clone size: once
D gene: TRBD1
CDR3 protein: CASSPPQGAGNTEAFF
CDR3 DNA: TGTGCCAGCTCACCACCCCAGGGGGCGGGTAACACTGAAGCTTTCTTT

CDR3 length: 16
V gene: TRBV5-1
J gene: TRBJ2-1
clone size: once
D gene: .
CDR3 protein: CASSLSPQGLGDEQFF
CDR3 DNA: TGCGCCAGCAGCTTGAGTCCGCAGGGGCTCGGGGATGAGCAGTTCTTC

CDR3 length: 13
V gene: TRBV30
J gene: TRBJ2-2
clone size: once
D gene: .
CDR3 protein: CAWSPGYTGELFF
CDR3 DNA: TGTGCCTGGAGTCCGGGGTACACCGGGGAGCTGTTTTTT

CDR3 length: 11
V gene: TRBV30
J gene: TRBJ1-2
clone size: once
D gene: TRBD1
CDR3 protein: CAWGDSWGYTF
CDR3 DNA: TGTGCCTGGGGGGACAGCTGGGGCTACACCTTC

CDR3 length: 14
V gene: TRBV30
J gene: TRBJ1-1
clone size: .
D gene: .
CDR3 protein: CAWSVQGGNTEAFF
CDR3 DNA: TGTGCCTGGAGTGTCCAGGGCGGGAACACTGAAGCTTTCTTT

CDR3 length: 16
V gene: TRBV5-4
J gene: TRBJ2-3
clone size: .
D gene: TRBD1
CDR3 protein: CASSSPGDRVTDTQYF
CDR3 DNA: TGTGCCAGCAGCTCCCCAGGGGACAGGGTCACAGATACGCAGTATTTT

CDR3 length: 14
V gene: TRBV5-8
J gene: TRBJ1-5
clone size: .
D gene: .
CDR3 protein: CASSWGVGNQPQHF
CDR3 DNA: TGTGCCAGCAGCTGGGGGGTAGGCAATCAGCCCCAGCATTTT

CDR3 length: 14
V gene: TRBV6-1
J gene: TRBJ2-7
clone size: .
D gene: .
CDR3 protein: CASSEGANWVEQYF
CDR3 DNA: TGTGCCAGCAGCGAAGGGGCGAATTGGGTCGAGCAGTACTTC

CDR3 length: 15
V gene: TRBV7-9
J gene: TRBJ1-3
clone size: .
D gene: TRBD1
CDR3 protein: CASSLLGTAGNTIYF
CDR3 DNA: TGTGCCAGCAGCTTATTAGGGACAGCTGGAAACACCATATATTTT

CDR3 length: 14
V gene: TRBV10-2
J gene: TRBJ2-1
clone size: .
D gene: TRBD1
CDR3 protein: CASTRTGMGNEQFF
CDR3 DNA: TGCGCCAGCACCCGGACAGGGATGGGGAATGAGCAGTTCTTC

CDR3 length: 14
V gene: TRBV5-1
J gene: TRBJ1-2
clone size: .
D gene: .
CDR3 protein: CASSLSGENYGYTF
CDR3 DNA: TGCGCCAGCAGCTTGTCGGGGGAGAACTATGGCTACACCTTC

CDR3 length: 14
V gene: TRBV30
J gene: TRBJ2-3
clone size: .
D gene: .
CDR3 protein: CAWGRASSTDTQYF
CDR3 DNA: TGTGCCTGGGGCAGAGCGTCTAGCACAGATACGCAGTATTTT

CDR3 length: 14
V gene: TRBV9
J gene: TRBJ2-1
clone size: once
D gene: .
CDR3 protein: CASSVVLAGNEQFF
CDR3 DNA: TGTGCCAGCAGCGTAGTGCTAGCTGGCAATGAGCAGTTCTTC

CDR3 length: 15
V gene: TRBV29-1
J gene: TRBJ1-5
clone size: .
D gene: .
CDR3 protein: CSATLGGNSNQPQHF
CDR3 DNA: TGCAGCGCGACCTTAGGAGGGAACAGCAATCAGCCCCAGCATTTT

CDR3 length: 13
V gene: TRBV3-1/TRBV3-2
J gene: TRBJ2-7
clone size: once
D gene: .
CDR3 protein: CASSTRQVHEQYF
CDR3 DNA: TGTGCCAGCAGCACACGGCAGGTCCACGAGCAGTACTTC

CDR3 length: 15
V gene: TRBV5-1
J gene: TRBJ2-3
clone size: .
D gene: TRBD1
CDR3 protein: CASSLLGQAADTQYF
CDR3 DNA: TGCGCCAGCAGCTTGTTGGGACAGGCAGCGGATACGCAGTATTTT

CDR3 length: 13
V gene: TRBV7-2
J gene: TRBJ2-5
clone size: many
D gene: .
CDR3 protein: CASTPARQETQYF
CDR3 DNA: TGTGCCAGCACCCCTGCCAGGCAAGAGACCCAGTACTTC

CDR3 length: 14
V gene: TRBV28
J gene: TRBJ1-5
clone size: .
D gene: TRBD1
CDR3 protein: CASRAGGSNQPQHF
CDR3 DNA: TGTGCCAGCAGAGCAGGGGGCAGCAATCAGCCCCAGCATTTT

CDR3 length: 13
V gene: TRBV27
J gene: TRBJ1-2
clone size: .
D gene: .
CDR3 protein: CASSVQGEGGYTF
CDR3 DNA: TGTGCCAGCAGTGTACAGGGTGAGGGGGGCTACACCTTC

CDR3 length: 15
V gene: TRBV5-1
J gene: TRBJ2-2
clone size: .
D gene: TRBD1
CDR3 protein: CASTDRGPGTGELFF
CDR3 DNA: TGCGCCAGCACAGACAGGGGGCCAGGAACCGGGGAGCTGTTTTTT

CDR3 length: 13
V gene: TRBV2
J gene: TRBJ1-1
clone size: .
D gene: .
CDR3 protein: CASLTSMNTEAFF
CDR3 DNA: TGTGCCAGCCTTACATCCATGAACACTGAAGCTTTCTTT

CDR3 length: 12
V gene: TRBV3-1/TRBV3-2
J gene: TRBJ1-1
clone size: .
D gene: .
CDR3 protein: CASSHAGGEAFF
CDR3 DNA: TGTGCCAGCAGCCATGCTGGCGGTGAAGCTTTCTTT

CDR3 length: 14
V gene: TRBV10-3
J gene: TRBJ2-7
clone size: .
D gene: TRBD1
CDR3 protein: CAIRGQGDTPEQYF
CDR3 DNA: TGTGCCATCAGGGGACAGGGAGATACCCCCGAGCAGTACTTC

CDR3 length: 15
V gene: TRBV7-9
J gene: TRBJ2-7
clone size: .
D gene: TRBD1
CDR3 protein: CASSESGTGHYEQYF
CDR3 DNA: TGTGCCAGCAGCGAGTCCGGGACAGGGCACTACGAGCAGTACTTC

CDR3 length: 12
V gene: TRBV10-3
J gene: TRBJ1-1
clone size: .
D gene: .
CDR3 protein: CAISGPGQEAFF
CDR3 DNA: TGTGCCATCAGTGGGCCGGGACAAGAAGCTTTCTTT

CDR3 length: 16
V gene: TRBV27
J gene: TRBJ1-5
clone size: .
D gene: .
CDR3 protein: CASSLAGVPSNQPQHF
CDR3 DNA: TGTGCCAGCAGTTTAGCGGGGGTCCCTAGCAATCAGCCCCAGCATTTT

CDR3 length: 14
V gene: TRBV28
J gene: TRBJ1-3
clone size: .
D gene: .
CDR3 protein: CASRQGLPGNTIYF
CDR3 DNA: TGTGCCAGCAGACAGGGTTTACCTGGAAACACCATATATTTT

CDR3 length: 13
V gene: TRBV29-1
J gene: TRBJ2-3
clone size: .
D gene: .
CDR3 protein: CSVDGGSTDTQYF
CDR3 DNA: TGCAGCGTTGATGGCGGTAGCACAGATACGCAGTATTTT

CDR3 length: 14
V gene: TRBV9
J gene: TRBJ2-3
clone size: .
D gene: .
CDR3 protein: CASSVGPLTDTQYF
CDR3 DNA: TGTGCCAGCAGCGTAGGGCCTCTCACAGATACGCAGTATTTT

CDR3 length: 12
V gene: TRBV11-1
J gene: TRBJ2-1
clone size: .
D gene: .
CDR3 protein: CASSPQGNEQFF
CDR3 DNA: TGTGCCAGCAGCCCGCAGGGTAATGAGCAGTTCTTC

CDR3 length: 16
V gene: TRBV5-1
J gene: TRBJ2-5
clone size: .
D gene: .
CDR3 protein: CASSLDQAPTQETQYF
CDR3 DNA: TGCGCCAGCAGCTTGGACCAGGCACCAACTCAAGAGACCCAGTACTTC

CDR3 length: 13
V gene: TRBV30
J gene: TRBJ1-1
clone size: .
D gene: TRBD1
CDR3 protein: CAWWPGTGTEAFF
CDR3 DNA: TGTGCCTGGTGGCCCGGGACAGGCACTGAAGCTTTCTTT

CDR3 length: 12
V gene: TRBV29-1
J gene: TRBJ1-4
clone size: .
D gene: .
CDR3 protein: CSVGDMGEKLFF
CDR3 DNA: TGCAGCGTTGGGGACATGGGGGAAAAACTGTTTTTT

CDR3 length: 13
V gene: TRBV5-1
J gene: TRBJ1-1
clone size: .
D gene: .
CDR3 protein: CASSLGSYTEAFF
CDR3 DNA: TGCGCCAGCAGCTTGGGGAGTTACACTGAAGCTTTCTTT

CDR3 length: 15
V gene: TRBV30
J gene: TRBJ1-6
clone size: .
D gene: TRBD1
CDR3 protein: CAWITGTGSNSPLHF
CDR3 DNA: TGTGCCTGGATAACCGGGACAGGGTCGAATTCACCCCTCCACTTT

CDR3 length: 13
V gene: TRBV18
J gene: TRBJ1-4
clone size: .
D gene: .
CDR3 protein: CASSPPQGEKLFF
CDR3 DNA: TGTGCCAGCTCACCACCCCAGGGGGAAAAACTGTTTTTT